The following is a TCR beta chain sequence with its context. The antigen remains unidentified. The data were taken from a study of T cells in narcolepsy. On the study more broadly: Healthy controls were enrolled alongside patients with narcolepsy type 1 or type 2. Findings and caveats of the study: Blood of same and different patients, but not healthy controls, reportedly held recurring autoreactive clonotypes. Autoreactive HCRT-specific and TRIB2-specific clonotypes were marked in same-patient CSF-versus-blood CD4+ comparisons. In some patient and control memory CD4+ samples, autoreactive clones were absent.

Looked up from germline, CDR1 is LNHDA and CDR2 is SQIVND (reference sequence). This CDR3 is built from 15 residues. Trimming shortened V by 1 base and J by 3 bases, and 10 bases separated the two germline ends. Here immunoSEQ multiplex PCR was the method, and the copy in TCRdb shows in-frame clones only, minus some. The sample carries 20,000 to 25,000 clones, over 75% recorded once. This sequence joins TRBV19 and TRBJ1-5, with D tentatively TRBD1 (6 bases). Specimen: memory (CD45RA-) CD4+ T cells from blood. This sequence was found in a human donor in good health. The CDR3 region is CASSIGRGLNQPQHF. Written as DNA, the CDR3 is TGTGCCAGTAGTATAGGCAGGGGTCTCAATCAGCCCCAGCATTTT.